The rows below give T cell receptor beta chains drawn from one sample of a study of vaccination effects on CD4 cells after COVID-19. The antigens for these receptors are not known. Here immunoSEQ multiplex PCR was the method, and the copy in TCRdb shows in-frame clones only, minus some. The sample includes approximately 61,000 clones, about 81% seen only once; the top ten take about 4.4%. This specimen was CD4+ T cells from PBMCs cultured without peptide, taken after COVID-19 vaccination. Receptor source: a human donor who received a COVID-19 vaccine. CDR3s include the opening cysteine and the closing phenylalanine or tryptophan. Fields, in order: J gene, V gene, clone size, CDR3 protein. A clone size is listed for some rows: how often the clone was seen (once, few, many), or a class if it is expanded.

TRBJ2-7	TRBV19	.	CASCPGQRDYEQYF
TRBJ2-3	TRBV5-1	.	CASSPLAGGNTDTQYF
TRBJ2-2	TRBV4-2	.	CASSPGTSTGELFF
TRBJ1-2	TRBV27	.	CASSSHIGSGGYGYTF
TRBJ2-3	TRBV6-2/TRBV6-3	.	CASSSPLADTQYF
TRBJ1-2	TRBV4-1	few	CASSQAAENYGYTF
TRBJ2-1	TRBV28	.	CASRDGGLVSSYNEQFF
TRBJ2-1	TRBV6-6	.	CASSRLPGQGGNEQFF
TRBJ1-1	TRBV20-1	.	CSASTQVNTEAFF
TRBJ1-4	TRBV4-3	once	CASSQALVARSEKLFF
TRBJ2-7	TRBV5-1	.	CASSPARQGADEQYF
TRBJ1-1	TRBV25-1	.	CASSGAATTNTEAFF
TRBJ1-2	TRBV25-1	.	CASSESDRGRGYTF
TRBJ2-1	TRBV28	.	CASRSSGGYNEQFF
TRBJ1-1	TRBV29-1	.	CSVTGSTEAFF
TRBJ2-4	TRBV9	few	CASSVEVRDIQYF
TRBJ1-2	TRBV5-1	.	CASSVSSQNYGYTF
TRBJ1-6	TRBV12-5	.	CASGLARQALPLHF
TRBJ2-1	TRBV7-2	.	CASSLVGTAYNEQFF
TRBJ1-4	TRBV7-2	.	CASSLAPGVLEKLFF
TRBJ2-1	TRBV7-2	once	CASSLDYYNEQFF
TRBJ2-2	TRBV12-5	.	CASGPRTSPHGELFF
TRBJ1-5	TRBV15	.	CATSSQGIGQPQHF
TRBJ2-3	TRBV4-1	.	CASSQATSGRALGTDTQYF
TRBJ1-2	TRBV30	.	CAWSGTGAYGYTF
TRBJ2-1	TRBV5-6	.	CASSLGGLRGYNEQFF
TRBJ1-1	TRBV29-1	.	CSVVYGRMNTEAFF
TRBJ1-4	TRBV4-1	.	CASSQDRGLGAVATNEKLFF
TRBJ2-1	TRBV29-1	.	CSVLELGTDNEQFF
TRBJ1-2	TRBV6-5	.	CASTTGNYGYTF
TRBJ1-1	TRBV9	once	CASSVEVNTEAFF
TRBJ2-3	TRBV7-3	.	CASSLGGTSGVSTDTQYF
TRBJ1-6	TRBV3-1/TRBV3-2	once	CASSRPSWGPGSYNSPLHF
TRBJ1-2	TRBV5-1	once	CASSGQGDMRRGYTF
TRBJ2-3	TRBV24-1	.	CATSVGQGSTDTQYF
TRBJ2-7	TRBV28	.	CASRNWGDSYEQYF
TRBJ1-2	TRBV12-3/TRBV12-4	.	CASSSRRLGYTF
TRBJ1-5	TRBV19	.	CASSTPGQGNQPQHF
TRBJ2-5	TRBV7-2	.	CASSSPGTGQYF
TRBJ1-2	TRBV9	.	CASSVAGSGLGGYTF
TRBJ1-2	TRBV6-5	.	CASSYSALGGYGYTF
TRBJ1-1	TRBV2	.	CASSEGGVDTEAFF
TRBJ2-3	TRBV28	.	CASSSPDTQYF